Listed below are T cell receptor beta chains from one sample, sequenced in a study of blood T cell repertoires in COVID-19. TCRdb's table, derived via immunoSEQ multiplex PCR, lists solely in-frame clones and lacks some. The sample comprises hundreds of thousands of clones, approximately 88% of which are singletons, and roughly 6.7% rests with the top ten. Material: peripheral blood. These receptors were obtained from a woman in her 30s with COVID-19, enrolled during active disease. Both conserved end residues are part of each CDR3. The order of the fields is clone size, V gene, D gene, J gene, CDR3 DNA, CDR3 protein. D genes are given only for firm matches. Size values are once, few and many counts, or a class for expanded clones, and some rows have none.

clone size: .
V gene: TRBV28
D gene: TRBD2
J gene: TRBJ2-1
CDR3 DNA: TGTGCCAGCAGTTCTCCAGCGGGATGGCTTATTGAGCAGTTCTTC
CDR3 protein: CASSSPAGWLIEQFF

clone size: .
V gene: TRBV7-6
D gene: .
J gene: TRBJ2-3
CDR3 DNA: TGTGCCAGCAGCTTAGCCTCCGGACTTACAGATACGCAGTATTTT
CDR3 protein: CASSLASGLTDTQYF

clone size: .
V gene: TRBV11-1
D gene: .
J gene: TRBJ1-1
CDR3 DNA: TGTGCCAGCAGCTTGTTTGACAGGAACACTGAAGCTTTCTTT
CDR3 protein: CASSLFDRNTEAFF

clone size: .
V gene: TRBV18
D gene: TRBD2
J gene: TRBJ2-7
CDR3 DNA: TGTGCCAGCTCACCAGACCGGGGGGGCTTAGACGAGCAGTACTTC
CDR3 protein: CASSPDRGGLDEQYF

clone size: .
V gene: TRBV9
D gene: .
J gene: TRBJ2-5
CDR3 DNA: TGTGCCAGCAGCGTAGATTTTCGGGAGACCCAGTACTTC
CDR3 protein: CASSVDFRETQYF

clone size: once
V gene: TRBV30
D gene: TRBD1
J gene: TRBJ1-5
CDR3 DNA: TGTGCCTGGAGCGGAACAGGGGGGGACAATCAGCCCCAGCATTTT
CDR3 protein: CAWSGTGGDNQPQHF

clone size: .
V gene: TRBV24-1
D gene: .
J gene: TRBJ2-1
CDR3 DNA: TGTGCCACCAGTCCGGGACTGGATTACAATGAGCAGTTCTTC
CDR3 protein: CATSPGLDYNEQFF

clone size: few
V gene: TRBV2
D gene: .
J gene: TRBJ1-2
CDR3 DNA: TGTGCCAGCAGGACGAGCCCCAAGACAGGTAACTATGGCTACACCTTC
CDR3 protein: CASRTSPKTGNYGYTF

clone size: .
V gene: TRBV7-8
D gene: TRBD2
J gene: TRBJ2-3
CDR3 DNA: TGTGCCAGCAGCTTAGCGGCCTTTCCAGGCGGGAGGGCGAAGGATACGCAGTATTTT
CDR3 protein: CASSLAAFPGGRAKDTQYF

clone size: .
V gene: TRBV7-9
D gene: .
J gene: TRBJ2-5
CDR3 DNA: TGTGCCAGCAGCTGGAAGAGGGGGGAGACCCAGTACTTC
CDR3 protein: CASSWKRGETQYF

clone size: .
V gene: TRBV29-1
D gene: TRBD1
J gene: TRBJ1-1
CDR3 DNA: TGCAGCGTTGAAGGACAGGGAGGTACTGAAGCTTTCTTT
CDR3 protein: CSVEGQGGTEAFF

clone size: few
V gene: TRBV6-5
D gene: .
J gene: TRBJ2-5
CDR3 DNA: TGTGCCAGCAGTTACTCTTCTAGCGTCCCCCAAGAGACCCAGTACTTC
CDR3 protein: CASSYSSSVPQETQYF

clone size: .
V gene: TRBV6-6
D gene: .
J gene: TRBJ1-4
CDR3 DNA: TGTGCCAGCAGTTACTCCTGGAGTAATGAAAAACTGTTTTTT
CDR3 protein: CASSYSWSNEKLFF

clone size: .
V gene: TRBV28
D gene: .
J gene: TRBJ2-3
CDR3 DNA: TGTGCCAGCAGCATCGGGAACACAGATACGCAGTATTTT
CDR3 protein: CASSIGNTDTQYF

clone size: .
V gene: TRBV2
D gene: TRBD1
J gene: TRBJ1-1
CDR3 DNA: TGTGCCACACAGGGGCGGGCTGAAGCTTTCTTT
CDR3 protein: CATQGRAEAFF

clone size: once
V gene: TRBV9
D gene: TRBD2
J gene: TRBJ2-1
CDR3 DNA: TGTGCCAGCAGCGTGGCTGGGACTACATACAATGAGCAGTTCTTC
CDR3 protein: CASSVAGTTYNEQFF

clone size: .
V gene: TRBV9
D gene: .
J gene: TRBJ2-3
CDR3 DNA: TGTGCCAGCAGCGGCACCTCACTGAACACAGATACGCAGTATTTT
CDR3 protein: CASSGTSLNTDTQYF

clone size: .
V gene: TRBV2
D gene: TRBD1
J gene: TRBJ1-2
CDR3 DNA: TGTGCCAGCAGATGGGACAGGCCACTGGGAAACATTAACTATGGCTACACCTTC
CDR3 protein: CASRWDRPLGNINYGYTF

clone size: .
V gene: TRBV6-2/TRBV6-3
D gene: TRBD1
J gene: TRBJ1-2
CDR3 DNA: TGTGCCAGCAGTCAAGGGACAGGGGATGGCTACACCTTC
CDR3 protein: CASSQGTGDGYTF

clone size: .
V gene: TRBV7-2
D gene: TRBD2
J gene: TRBJ2-7
CDR3 DNA: TGTGCCAGCAGCTTAGTCGGCGGGGGGGGGAAAGAGCAGTACTTC
CDR3 protein: CASSLVGGGGKEQYF

clone size: once
V gene: TRBV5-6
D gene: TRBD1
J gene: TRBJ2-7
CDR3 DNA: TGTGCCAGCAGCTTGGAGGGACAGGGATTACACGAGCAGTACTTC
CDR3 protein: CASSLEGQGLHEQYF

clone size: many
V gene: TRBV6-5
D gene: .
J gene: TRBJ1-3
CDR3 DNA: TGTGCCAGCAAGAATAGTGGTGACAGCCGATTATATTTT
CDR3 protein: CASKNSGDSRLYF

clone size: .
V gene: TRBV9
D gene: TRBD1
J gene: TRBJ2-3
CDR3 DNA: TGTGCCAGCAGAGACAGGGTTTCAGATACGCAGTATTTT
CDR3 protein: CASRDRVSDTQYF

clone size: .
V gene: TRBV13
D gene: TRBD1
J gene: TRBJ1-2
CDR3 DNA: TGTGCCAGCAGCCCGTCAACGGGACAGACCAATAACTATGGCTACACCTTC
CDR3 protein: CASSPSTGQTNNYGYTF

clone size: once
V gene: TRBV5-5
D gene: .
J gene: TRBJ1-2
CDR3 DNA: TGTGCCAGCAGGTCGCCGGGAGCTAGTCCCGGCTACACCTTC
CDR3 protein: CASRSPGASPGYTF

clone size: .
V gene: TRBV19
D gene: TRBD1
J gene: TRBJ1-2
CDR3 DNA: TGTGCCAGCTGCCGACAGGGCCAAAACTATGGCTACACCTTC
CDR3 protein: CASCRQGQNYGYTF

clone size: .
V gene: TRBV5-4
D gene: .
J gene: TRBJ1-2
CDR3 DNA: TGTGCCAGCAGCTTGGGCAGGGATGCTCGAAACTATGGCTACACCTTC
CDR3 protein: CASSLGRDARNYGYTF

clone size: once
V gene: TRBV29-1
D gene: TRBD1
J gene: TRBJ1-1
CDR3 DNA: TGCAGCGCTGTCCCGGGACAGGGGACGCGGACTGAAGCTTTCTTT
CDR3 protein: CSAVPGQGTRTEAFF

clone size: few
V gene: TRBV5-6
D gene: .
J gene: TRBJ2-2
CDR3 DNA: TGTGCCAGCAGCTTGCAGGGGTACACCGGGGAGCTGTTTTTT
CDR3 protein: CASSLQGYTGELFF

clone size: .
V gene: TRBV4-3
D gene: TRBD1
J gene: TRBJ2-6
CDR3 DNA: TGCGCCAGCAGCCAAGGACAGGGCTCTGGGGCCAACGTCCTGACTTTC
CDR3 protein: CASSQGQGSGANVLTF

clone size: few
V gene: TRBV6-5
D gene: .
J gene: TRBJ1-2
CDR3 DNA: TGTGCCAGCAGTTACTCGACAACTAACTATGGCTACACCTTC
CDR3 protein: CASSYSTTNYGYTF

clone size: .
V gene: TRBV19
D gene: .
J gene: TRBJ2-1
CDR3 DNA: TGTGCCAGTAGTATAGATCTGAGAGGATGGGAGCAGTTCTTC
CDR3 protein: CASSIDLRGWEQFF

clone size: .
V gene: TRBV7-2
D gene: .
J gene: TRBJ1-5
CDR3 DNA: TGTGCCAGCAGCTTAAAGGCAGGGGTTGATCAGCCCCAGCATTTT
CDR3 protein: CASSLKAGVDQPQHF

clone size: .
V gene: TRBV28
D gene: TRBD1
J gene: TRBJ1-4
CDR3 DNA: TGTGCCAGCAGCCGGCCGACAGGGGTCGGTGAAAAACTGTTTTTT
CDR3 protein: CASSRPTGVGEKLFF

clone size: .
V gene: TRBV2
D gene: TRBD1
J gene: TRBJ1-4
CDR3 DNA: TGTGCCAGCAGTCCGGGACAGGGAGATGAAAAACTGTTTTTT
CDR3 protein: CASSPGQGDEKLFF

clone size: .
V gene: TRBV16
D gene: TRBD1
J gene: TRBJ1-2
CDR3 DNA: TGTGCCAGCAGCCCGGACAGGAACCCTATCGGCTACACCTTC
CDR3 protein: CASSPDRNPIGYTF